The entry below gives a single T cell receptor (beta chain) sequence along with its context. These data come from a study of tumor-infiltrating lymphocytes in primary liver carcinoma. TCR beta cDNA came from around 500 ng total RNA, primed with a constant-region primer. It was through three nested multiplex PCR rounds of slightly modified ARM-PCR that TCR beta libraries arose. In the first two PCR rounds, TRBV1-TRBV30 forward primers were paired with a C-beta reverse primer, and each round lasted approximately 9 cycles. TCRdb recomputed calls from the multiplex PCR reads with MiXCR, one row per CDR3 protein. Among 100,000 or so distinct CDR3 sequences, over 55% were seen once, and the ten largest hold just over 9.5%. Taking roughly 20-32 mg of unsorted bulk tissue, the authors co-extracted RNA and DNA. Primary liver carcinoma in the patients was surgically resected. Chronic HBV infection, which was untreated, was present in the patients.

This CDR3 has 16 amino acids. Germline V gene sequence: CDR1 MDHEN, CDR2 SYDVKM. Trimming took 2 bases from V and 4 from J, leaving 17 bases between them. The TCR comes from a woman aged 55-69 years with primary liver carcinoma and hepatitis B virus infection. Sequencing input: liver tumor tissue from sampling region 5. This sample's subset: tumor region T5, tumor centre. The V and J genes are TRBV28 and TRBJ2-5; D unresolved. CDR3 in DNA: TGTGCCAGCAGTTTAGCAAGGGAAATCAGAGGAGAGACCCAGTACTTC. Translated: CASSLAREIRGETQYF.